The 24 T cell receptor beta chains given below trace back to one sample, sequenced in a study of blood T cell repertoires in COVID-19. Sequenced by immunoSEQ multiplex PCR; TCRdb stores in-frame clones only, minus some. Altogether roughly 200,000 clones are present, 87% being singletons, with the ten largest covering under 13%. The source material was PBMCs or T cells enriched from blood (not recorded which). These receptors all come from a man aged 18 to 35 with acute COVID-19.

The chain is built from TRBV7-2 and TRBJ2-3, with 9 bases identical to TRBD2. In germline, CDR1 is SGHTA, CDR2 FQGNSA. V trimming: 4 bases; J trimming: 5 bases; junction bases outside the gene matches: 4. CDR3 length equals 14 residues. CDR3 bases: TGTGCCAGCAGCTCCGGGACTAGCCAAGATACGCAGTATTTT. It codes for CASSSGTSQDTQYF.

This clone was seen a handful of times. This chain uses TRBV7-8 with TRBJ2-2, with 8 bases lining up with TRBD2. Trimming took 1 base from V and 6 from J; bases not matched to a gene: 10. This CDR3 is built from 17 residues. CDR1 and CDR2 from the germline V gene are SGHVS and FQNEAQ. CDR3 protein: CASSLGTTSGVAGELFF. CDR3 nucleotides: TGTGCCAGCAGCTTAGGGACAACTAGCGGCGTTGCCGGGGAGCTGTTTTTT.

The chain is built from TRBV4-2 and TRBJ2-5; TRBD2 might be the D (6 bases). This CDR3 has 15 amino acids. V was shortened by 4 bases and J by 2 bases, with 14 bases between the two germline ends. Germline CDR1 reads LGHNA; CDR2 reads YNFKEQ. The CDR3 DNA reads as TGTGCCAGCAGCCTTGGGAGGAGGGCGCAAGAGACCCAGTACTTC. Translation gives CASSLGRRAQETQYF.

The chain couples TRBV29-1 to TRBJ2-1; D might be TRBD2 (6 bases). V shed 7 bases and J shed 4 bases, with 14 bases lying between them. Germline V gene lookup returns CDR1 SQVTM and CDR2 ANQGSEA. This CDR3 region has 13 residues. CDR3 protein: CSAGGSGYNEQFF. As DNA, the CDR3 is TGCAGCGCCGGAGGGTCGGGGTACAATGAGCAGTTCTTC.

CDR3 sequence reads: CATSRDSIDSGEGEKLFF. The CDR3 bases are TGTGCCACCAGCAGAGATTCGATAGACTCAGGGGAGGGAGAAAAACTGTTTTTT. The chain is built from TRBV15 and TRBJ1-4; TRBD1 might be the D (6 bases). This CDR3 is 18 amino acids long. Trimming left V 0 bases short and J 8 bases short, with 22 bases between. Germline-derived CDR1 and CDR2 are LNHNV and YYDKDF (reference sequence).

A single count supports this clone. The chain combines TRBV18 with TRBJ2-2, with TRBD2 matching over 10 bases. Trimming removed 3 bases from V and 2 bases from J; junction bases left unmatched: 3. The CDR3 loop spans 16 amino acids. Germline-derived CDR1 and CDR2 are KGHSH and LQKENI. CDR3 in amino acids: CASSPRTSGNTGELFF. In DNA form, the CDR3 reads TGTGCCAGCTCACCCAGGACTAGCGGAAACACCGGGGAGCTGTTTTTT.

This clone was recorded once. V gene TRBV28 combines with J gene TRBJ1-2; D remains ambiguous. The CDR3 extends over 14 amino acids. Germline CDR1 and CDR2: MDHEN and SYDVKM. Trimming left V 7 bases short and J 5 bases short, with 17 bases between. In DNA form, the CDR3 reads TGTGCCAGCAATTTTCCCGGGAACCAATATGGCTACACCTTC. It encodes CASNFPGNQYGYTF.

The chain uses TRBV6-6 and TRBJ2-6; maybe TRBD2 (5 bases). Trimming left V 8 bases short and J 0 bases short, with 8 bases between. Germline CDR1 and CDR2: MNHNY and SVGAGI (reference sequence). CDR3 length: 14 amino acids. The CDR3 is CASRGFSGANVLTF. The CDR3 coding sequence is TGTGCCAGCCGAGGGTTCTCTGGGGCCAACGTCCTGACTTTC.

The chain combines TRBV19 with TRBJ2-7, with TRBD2 matching 9 bases. The CDR3 runs 15 residues. V lost 1 base and J lost 3; bases outside the gene matches: 4. CDR1 is LNHDA and CDR2 is SQIVND in the germline V gene (reference sequence). The CDR3 bases are TGTGCCAGTAGTATAGGGGGACTAGCTGTCTACGAGCAGTACTTC. Translated, it gives CASSIGGLAVYEQYF. The whole variable domain, remainder taken from reference TRBV19 and TRBJ2-7, is DGGITQSPKYLFRKEGQNVTLSCEQNLNHDAMYWYRQDPGQGLRLIYYSQIVNDFQKGDIAEGYSVSREKKESFPLTVTSAQKNPTAFYLCASSIGGLAVYEQYFGPGTRLTVT.

This chain uses TRBV7-8 with TRBJ1-1; D gene unclear. The CDR3 loop spans 14 amino acids. Germline-derived CDR1 and CDR2 are SGHVS and FQNEAQ. V lost 0 bases, J lost 1 base, and 6 bases lay in between. The CDR3 DNA sequence: TGTGCCAGCAGCTTAGCAACACCGAACACTGAAGCTTTCTTT. Translating gives CASSLATPNTEAFF.

V usage is TRBV7-9 and J usage is TRBJ2-7; TRBD1 agrees at 7 bases. Germline V gene lookup returns CDR1 SEHNR and CDR2 FQNEAQ (reference sequence). The CDR3 is 14 amino acids. V was pared by 5 bases and J by 5 bases, with 9 bases of the junction left unmatched. The chain's CDR3 is CASSTYRGDHEQYF. In DNA form, the CDR3 reads TGTGCCAGCAGCACGTACAGGGGTGATCACGAGCAGTACTTC. Together with reference TRBV7-9 and TRBJ2-7, the CDR3 gives the full variable domain: DTGVSQNPRHKITKRGQNVTFRCDPISEHNRLYWYRQTLGQGPEFLTYFQNEAQLEKSRLLSDRFSAERPKGSFSTLEIQRTEQGDSAMYLCASSTYRGDHEQYFGPGTRLTVT.

The rearrangement joins TRBV7-8 to TRBJ2-6, with D tentatively TRBD2 (5 bases). V was trimmed by 6 bases and J by 2 bases, leaving 20 bases between them. This CDR3 is 18 amino acids long. From germline, CDR1 is SGHVS and CDR2 FQNEAQ. CDR3 sequence (DNA): TGTGCCAGCAGGGATCTGGGCGAGGGAATGGCTGGGGCCAACGTCCTGACTTTC. It encodes CASRDLGEGMAGANVLTF.

The CDR3 region is CASSLRGTHSNQPQHF. For the CDR3, the DNA is TGTGCCAGCAGTCTTAGGGGGACCCATAGCAATCAGCCCCAGCATTTT. The chain links TRBV28 to TRBJ1-5; a possible D gene is TRBD1 (6 bases). There are 16 residues in the CDR3. V lost 5 bases to trimming and J lost 0 bases, with 14 bases between them. Germline CDR1 is MDHEN and CDR2 is SYDVKM.

This clone was recorded once. The V and J genes are TRBV11-2 and TRBJ2-7; D remains ambiguous. V shed 2 bases and J shed 2 bases, with 10 bases lying between them. Looked up from germline, CDR1 is SGHAT and CDR2 is FQNNGV. This CDR3 is 14 amino acids long. The CDR3 reads CASSLWADTYEQYF. DNA of the CDR3: TGTGCCAGCAGCTTATGGGCAGACACCTACGAGCAGTACTTC.

This sequence joins TRBV29-1 and TRBJ2-3; possible D gene TRBD2, 6 bases. The V and J ends lost 8 bases and 1 base respectively, with 13 bases between them. Looked up from germline, CDR1 is SQVTM and CDR2 is ANQGSEA. CDR3 size: 13 residues. CDR3 residues: CSSRASGTDTQYF. In DNA form, the CDR3 reads TGCAGCTCTCGGGCTAGCGGCACAGATACGCAGTATTTT.

The chain is built from TRBV28 and TRBJ1-2; D is undetermined. Germline V CDR1 and CDR2: MDHEN, SYDVKM. The CDR3 covers 12 residues. Trimming stripped 10 bases from V and 4 bases from J, with 13 bases between. CDR3 loop: CAIPTLGYGYTF. The CDR3 bases are TGTGCCATTCCGACCCTAGGCTATGGCTACACCTTC.

This sequence joins TRBV3-1 (or the pseudogene TRBV3-2) and TRBJ2-5; D unresolved. V was shortened by 5 bases and J by 1 base, with 14 bases between the two germline ends. CDR1 and CDR2 (germline): LGHDT, YNNKEL (reference sequence). The CDR3 runs 15 residues. CDR3 DNA sequence: TGTGCCAGCAGCACCCACGGTACGGTCCAAGAGACCCAGTACTTC. Protein sequence: CASSTHGTVQETQYF.

This sequence joins TRBV6-5 and TRBJ2-1; TRBD2 matches at 12 bases. This CDR3 spans 16 amino acids. Germline V gives CDR1 MNHEY, CDR2 SVGAGI. V gave up 2 bases and J gave up 8 bases; unmatched junction bases: 7. The chain's CDR3 is CASSYGTSGRSDEQFF. In DNA form, the CDR3 reads TGTGCCAGCAGTTACGGTACTAGCGGGAGGTCCGATGAGCAGTTCTTC.

The V gene is TRBV9, the J gene TRBJ1-1, with 9 bases lining up with TRBD1. Germline values: CDR1 SGDLS, CDR2 YYNGEE. Trimming at V came to 0 bases and at J to 6 bases, leaving 18 bases not matched to a gene. This CDR3 is 19 amino acids long. DNA for the CDR3: TGTGCCAGCAGCGTAGTAACCAACGGGTCGGGGACAGGGAGGGCTGAAGCTTTCTTT. It specifies CASSVVTNGSGTGRAEAFF.

The chain is built from TRBV4-3 and TRBJ1-1; D remains unclear. CDR1 and CDR2 from the germline V gene are LGHNA and YSLEER. The CDR3 extends over 14 amino acids. Trimming pared 7 bases from V and 3 bases from J, leaving 15 bases between. The CDR3 nucleotides read TGCGCCAGCAAACAGACGTCTACGGACACTGAAGCTTTCTTT. Its translation is CASKQTSTDTEAFF.

The chain employs TRBV21-1 and TRBJ2-5; TRBD2, as called in the table, went unchecked against the DNA. TRBV21-1 is shown as a pseudogene. This CDR3 is 12 amino acids long. The CDR3 bases are TGTGCCACAGCCGCCGGGGGGGCTAGTAGGTACTTC. Its translation: CATAAGGASRYF.

V and J are TRBV7-2 and TRBJ2-1; 8 bases are a match to TRBD2. V shed 5 bases and J 2 bases; nucleotides not matched to a gene: 5. Per the germline V gene, CDR1 is SGHTA and CDR2 is FQGNSA. The CDR3 is 15 residues long. CDR3 sequence: CASSKTSGTYNEQFF. Here the CDR3 DNA reads TGTGCCAGCAGCAAAACTAGCGGAACCTACAATGAGCAGTTCTTC.

V and J are TRBV7-6 and TRBJ2-1; 9 positions agree with TRBD1. Germline assignment: CDR1 SGHVS and CDR2 FNYEAQ. The CDR3 is 17 residues long. The V gene end was trimmed by 0 bases and the J gene end by 2 bases; junction bases not matched to a gene: 5. CDR3 region: CASSLAPGQGPYNEQFF. The CDR3 nucleotides read TGTGCCAGCAGCTTAGCACCGGGACAGGGACCCTACAATGAGCAGTTCTTC.

CDR3 coding DNA: TGTGCCAGTAGTATATTTTCGGCGGGAGACTACAATGAGCAGTTCTTC. This codes for CASSIFSAGDYNEQFF. This sequence joins TRBV19 and TRBJ2-1; 7 nucleotides line up with TRBD2. The trim removed 2 bases at V and 3 bases at J, leaving 7 bases unmatched. This CDR3 has 16 amino acids. CDR1 LNHDA and CDR2 SQIVND come from the germline V gene (reference sequence).